The 13 T cell receptor beta chains in this list originate from one sample, sequenced in a study of blood T cell repertoires in COVID-19. The protocol was immunoSEQ multiplex PCR, while the TCRdb copy is restricted to in-frame clones and leaves out a portion. The sample consists of some 220,000 clones, roughly 85% of them appearing once. Sequenced: peripheral blood. The receptors were gathered from a woman aged 70-85 years with COVID-19, enrolled during active disease.

The chain combines TRBV6-5 with TRBJ2-1; D uncertain. Looked up from germline, CDR1 is MNHEY and CDR2 is SVGAGI. V was trimmed by 4 bases and J by 5 bases, leaving 6 bases between them. The CDR3 loop spans 12 amino acids. For the CDR3, the DNA is TGTGCCAGCAGTTTATCGGACAATGAGCAGTTCTTC. Translation: CASSLSDNEQFF.

The chain has TRBV5-6 and TRBJ1-2, with 9 bases identical to TRBD1. There are 15 residues in the CDR3. The germline V gene encodes CDR1 SGHDT and CDR2 YYEEEE. With 4 bases clipped from V and 4 bases from J, the junction kept 8 bases outside the gene matches. The CDR3: CASSTPGTGPYGYTF. The CDR3 DNA is TGTGCCAGCAGCACACCCGGGACAGGGCCCTATGGCTACACCTTC.

The chain employs TRBV19 and TRBJ2-3, with 9 bases that match TRBD2. The CDR3 covers 16 residues. V shed 5 bases, J shed 1 base, and the junction held 7 bases outside the gene matches. The germline CDR1 and CDR2 sequences are LNHDA and SQIVND (reference sequence). CDR3 in DNA: TGTGCCAGTAGTCTACGGACTAGCGACGGCACAGATACGCAGTATTTT. Protein sequence: CASSLRTSDGTDTQYF.

The rearrangement uses TRBV7-2 and TRBJ2-3, with TRBD1 matching over 10 bases. The CDR3 runs to 16 residues. V was pared by 1 base and J by 1 base, with 2 bases of the junction left unmatched. Germline values: CDR1 SGHTA, CDR2 FQGNSA. CDR3 DNA sequence: TGTGCCAGCAGCTTAGGGGACAGGGGAGGCACAGATACGCAGTATTTT. Its translation is CASSLGDRGGTDTQYF.

The chain recombines TRBV18 with TRBJ2-3, with 10 bases matching TRBD2. Unmatched junction bases numbered 5, after V lost 5 bases and J lost 6 bases. The length of the CDR3 is 14 residues. Germline V gives CDR1 KGHSH, CDR2 LQKENI. The CDR3 here is CASSSSGSHDTQYF. The CDR3 region has the DNA TGTGCCAGCTCATCTAGCGGGAGTCATGATACGCAGTATTTT. Using reference TRBV18 and TRBJ2-3 for the parts outside the CDR3, the full variable domain is NAGVMQNPRHLVRRRGQEARLRCSPMKGHSHVYWYRQLPEEGLKFMVYLQKENIIDESGMPKERFSAEFPKEGPSILRIQQVVRGDSAAYFCASSSSGSHDTQYFGPGTRLTVL.

V is TRBV4-1 and J is TRBJ2-2; 7 bases are shared with TRBD1. CDR1 is MGHRA and CDR2 is YSYEKL in the germline V gene. The V and J ends lost 1 base and 4 bases, in that order; junction bases with no gene match: 0. This CDR3 spans 14 amino acids. The CDR3 here is CASSQGDSTGELFF. CDR3 nucleotides: TGCGCCAGCAGCCAAGGGGACAGCACCGGGGAGCTGTTTTTT.

The rearrangement joins TRBV5-4 to TRBJ1-4, with TRBD1 as a possible D gene (6 bases). This CDR3 contains 15 residues. V lost 5 bases to trimming and J lost 0 bases, with 11 bases between them. Germline CDR1 and CDR2: SGHNT and YYREEE (reference sequence). CDR3 sequence (DNA): TGTGCCAGCAGTTTTGGGGGCTCAACTAATGAAAAACTGTTTTTT. Translation gives CASSFGGSTNEKLFF.

This clone was recorded a few times. This chain uses TRBV6-2 or TRBV6-3 with TRBJ1-2, with D perhaps matching TRBD1 (6 bases). Trimming left V 5 bases short and J 5 bases short, with 15 bases between. The CDR3 runs 14 residues. CDR1 and CDR2 from the germline V gene are MNHEY and SVGEGT. CDR3 DNA: TGTGCCAGCAGTCCGGCCCAGGGGTGGTATGGCTACACCTTC. The encoded protein is CASSPAQGWYGYTF.

The chain employs TRBV2 and TRBJ2-6; D gene unclear. CDR1 is SNHLY and CDR2 is FYNNEI in the germline V gene. Trimming took off 6 bases at V and 0 bases at J, with 3 bases between the two ends. The CDR3 loop spans 13 amino acids. CDR3 nucleotide sequence: TGTGCCAGCAGCCGCTCTGGGGCCAACGTCCTGACTTTC. Translated, it gives CASSRSGANVLTF.

V is TRBV25-1 and J is TRBJ1-1; 8 bases align to TRBD1. Trimming cost V 4 bases and J 4 bases; bases outside gene matches: 8. From germline, CDR1 is MGHDK and CDR2 SYGVNS. The CDR3 runs to 15 residues. CDR3 residues: CASSASLTGGTEAFF. The DNA of the CDR3 is TGTGCCAGCAGTGCCTCCCTTACAGGGGGCACTGAAGCTTTCTTT.

The chain combines TRBV4-3 with TRBJ2-7; TRBD1 aligns across 8 bases. The CDR3 length is 19 residues. Per germline, CDR1 LGHNA and CDR2 YSLEER. Trimming removed 0 bases from V and 2 bases from J; junction bases left unmatched: 15. CDR3 sequence: CASSQDALTRTGIPYEQYF. Written as DNA, the CDR3 is TGCGCCAGCAGCCAAGATGCCTTAACGAGGACAGGGATTCCCTACGAGCAGTACTTC.

The chain employs TRBV5-4 and TRBJ2-2, with TRBD1 matching 9 bases. The CDR3 consists of 16 residues. Germline CDR1 and CDR2: SGHNT and YYREEE (reference sequence). The junction had 6 bases not matched to a gene; V was cut back by 4 bases and J by 2 bases. CDR3: CASSAMGQGNTGELFF. The CDR3, as DNA: TGTGCCAGCAGCGCAATGGGACAGGGAAACACCGGGGAGCTGTTTTTT.

The V and J genes are TRBV7-8 and TRBJ1-6; 7 bases agree with TRBD1. The CDR3 has 16 residues. V lost 5 bases, J lost 7 bases, and 11 bases stayed unmatched. Germline V gene sequence: CDR1 SGHVS, CDR2 FQNEAQ. CDR3 in amino acids: CASSKTTTGMNSPLHF. The CDR3 DNA follows: TGTGCCAGCAGCAAAACCACGACAGGGATGAATTCACCCCTCCACTTT.